This T cell receptor (beta chain) was sequenced in a study of vaccination and CD4 T cells after COVID-19. Study-wide context: The study enrolled six male and four female convalescents, two of whom were Hispanic.

MiXCR, applied by TCRdb to the PCR reads, yields one record per CDR3 protein. The table records about 19,000 distinct CDR3 sequences, around 64% of them present only once. This CDR3 is 19 amino acids long. The ends were cut back, 0 bases at V and 2 bases at J, with 20 bases in the middle. CDR1 is MNHEY and CDR2 is SVGEGT in the germline V gene. The sequence was obtained from a human donor who had recovered from COVID-19. This chain uses TRBV6-2 or TRBV6-3 with TRBJ1-5; the D gene is possibly TRBD1 (6 bases). The sequenced sample was CD4+ T cells from blood, obtained after SARS-CoV-2 vaccination. CDR3 DNA sequence: TGTGCCAGCAGTTACTCGGGGGCAGGGGCCCTCTGGGGCAATCAGCCCCAGCATTTT. Translating gives CASSYSGAGALWGNQPQHF.